Presented here are 27 T cell receptor beta chains from one specimen sequenced in a study of blood T cell repertoires in COVID-19. The method was immunoSEQ multiplex PCR; TCRdb's version includes in-frame clones alone and lacks a portion of them. The sample lists about 100,000 clones; around three quarters were seen once. Sample: peripheral blood. The origin of the receptors is a man aged 50-59 years who had recovered from COVID-19.

The V call is TRBV4-1, the J call TRBJ2-7; a weak D match, TRBD1 (6 bases). V dropped 1 base and J dropped 6 bases, with 16 bases sitting between them. CDR3 length equals 15 residues. The germline V gene encodes CDR1 MGHRA and CDR2 YSYEKL. The CDR3 DNA reads TGCGCCAGCAGCCAAGGGCGGCACAGGGCGAGCGAGCAGTACTTC. It translates to CASSQGRHRASEQYF.

The V call is TRBV9, the J call TRBJ1-6; D is unresolved. V shed 4 bases and J shed 8 bases, with 16 bases lying between them. The CDR3 length is 15 residues. From germline, CDR1 is SGDLS and CDR2 YYNGEE. The CDR3 nucleotides read TGTGCCAGCAGCTCATGGACGGGCGGGGATTCACCCCTCCACTTT. This codes for CASSSWTGGDSPLHF.

CDR3 nucleotide sequence: TGTGCCAGCAAGCAAGGAGGGACCGTCTCTGGGGCCAACGTCCTGACTTTC. Its translation: CASKQGGTVSGANVLTF. This chain uses TRBV28 with TRBJ2-6, with D possibly being TRBD2 (6 bases). The germline CDR1 and CDR2 sequences are MDHEN and SYDVKM. The CDR3 is made up of 17 amino acids. V was pared by 7 bases and J by 0 bases, with 16 bases between.

The genes are TRBV9 and TRBJ1-1; weak D call: TRBD1 (6 bases). CDR1 and CDR2 from the germline V gene are SGDLS and YYNGEE. Trimming removed 0 bases at V and 5 bases at J, with 17 bases between. The length of the CDR3 is 16 residues. CDR3 nucleotides: TGTGCCAGCAGCGTAGGCGGGGGGCGGAGGTATACTGAAGCTTTCTTT. Translating it yields CASSVGGGRRYTEAFF.

V usage is TRBV11-2 and J usage is TRBJ2-1; TRBD2 agrees at 9 bases. CDR1 is SGHAT and CDR2 is FQNNGV in the germline V gene. The CDR3 extends over 15 amino acids. V was clipped by 5 bases and J by 10 bases; unmatched bases: 12. The CDR3 nucleotides are TGTGCCAGCAGCCCGGCTAGCGGGACCGGCGCGGAGCAGTTCTTC. Residues: CASSPASGTGAEQFF.

The V and J genes are TRBV7-2 and TRBJ2-3, with TRBD2 matching over 10 bases. This CDR3 region has 14 residues. CDR1 is SGHTA, CDR2 FQGNSA, per germline. V shed 3 bases, J shed 3 bases, and the junction held 0 bases outside the gene matches. The DNA of the CDR3 is TGTGCCAGCAGCTTGACTAGCGGGACAGATACGCAGTATTTT. Its protein is CASSLTSGTDTQYF.

The chain carries TRBV5-1 and TRBJ2-7; TRBD1 matches 8 bases. J lost 6 bases, V lost 1 base, and 3 bases had no gene match. The CDR3 contains 13 residues. Germline V gene data show CDR1 as SGHRS and CDR2 as YFSETQ. CDR3 residues: CASSLLGTGEQYF. DNA for the CDR3: TGCGCCAGCAGCTTGCTCGGGACAGGCGAGCAGTACTTC.

The chain combines TRBV19 with TRBJ2-2; D is unresolved. From germline, CDR1 is LNHDA and CDR2 SQIVND (reference sequence). The germline V and J ends were trimmed by 4 bases and 1 base, with 10 bases remaining between them. There are 15 residues in the CDR3. CDR3 bases: TGTGCCAGTAGTAACGCTAGGTTGAACACCGGGGAGCTGTTTTTT. This sequence encodes CASSNARLNTGELFF.

The CDR3 nucleotides read TGTGCCAGCAGCTCGGGACAGGTATCCGGAAACACCATATATTTT. Amino acid sequence: CASSSGQVSGNTIYF. This sequence joins TRBV11-1 and TRBJ1-3, with TRBD1 matching 8 bases. The J segment lost 4 bases and the V segment lost 4 bases, leaving 6 bases of the junction unmatched. The CDR3 spans 15 residues. Per germline, CDR1 SGHAT and CDR2 FQDESV (reference sequence).

J is TRBJ2-7 and V is TRBV6-2 or TRBV6-3, with 9 bases lining up with TRBD2. Germline V CDR1 and CDR2: MNHEY, SVGEGT. J was trimmed by 3 bases and V by 0 bases; bases with no gene match: 3. CDR3 length: 15 residues. The CDR3 reads CASSYSAGGDYEQYF. CDR3 in DNA: TGTGCCAGCAGTTACTCTGCGGGAGGGGACTACGAGCAGTACTTC.

The V and J genes are TRBV28 and TRBJ1-2; D ambiguous. The germline CDR1 and CDR2 sequences are MDHEN and SYDVKM. This CDR3 contains 12 residues. The germline V and J ends were trimmed by 3 bases and 4 bases, with 6 bases remaining between them. The CDR3 DNA reads as TGTGCCAGCAGTTTCATGGCCTATGGCTACACCTTC. Protein product: CASSFMAYGYTF.

Only one count was recorded for this clone. This chain links TRBV5-1 with TRBJ2-5, with 9 bases aligning to TRBD2. Germline V gene lookup returns CDR1 SGHRS and CDR2 YFSETQ. V lost 0 bases to trimming and J lost 3 bases; unmatched junction nucleotides: 9. This CDR3 has 17 amino acids. In nucleotides, the CDR3 is TGCGCCAGCAGCTTGGGGGTTTCCTTAGCGGGGGAAGAGACCCAGTACTTC. Its protein is CASSLGVSLAGEETQYF.

J is TRBJ2-7 and V is TRBV6-1, with a possible D match to TRBD1 (5 bases). CDR3 length equals 14 residues. Germline CDR1 is MNHNS and CDR2 is SASEGT. Trimming took 1 base from V and 7 from J, leaving 14 bases between them. The CDR3 reads CASSEDRSVREQYF. The CDR3 bases are TGTGCCAGCAGTGAAGACAGGTCCGTAAGGGAGCAGTACTTC.

This clone was seen more than once but under ten times. The chain has TRBV4-1 and TRBJ2-7, with 10 bases identical to TRBD1. Germline loops: CDR1 MGHRA, CDR2 YSYEKL. There are 14 residues in the CDR3. V shed 4 bases and J 4 bases; nucleotides not matched to a gene: 4. The CDR3 spells CASSLRDRGYEQYF. As DNA, the CDR3 is TGCGCCAGCAGCCTCCGGGACAGGGGTTACGAGCAGTACTTC.

V is TRBV18 and J is TRBJ1-1; D is unclear. CDR3 length: 12 residues. The V and J ends lost 6 bases and 4 bases respectively, with 9 bases between them. In germline, CDR1 is KGHSH, CDR2 LQKENI. DNA of the CDR3: TGTGCCAGCTCGAGGGATCGCACTGAAGCTTTCTTT. Protein: CASSRDRTEAFF.

The chain couples TRBV9 to TRBJ2-7; possibly TRBD1 for D (6 bases). Germline V lookup: CDR1 SGDLS, CDR2 YYNGEE. Trimming left V 4 bases short and J 0 bases short, with 14 bases between. This CDR3 contains 15 residues. CDR3 sequence reads: CASSLSGTSSYEQYF. The DNA of the CDR3 is TGTGCCAGCAGCCTGTCGGGGACAAGCTCCTACGAGCAGTACTTC. Based on the CDR3 plus reference TRBV9 and TRBJ2-7, the full variable domain is DSGVTQTPKHLITATGQRVTLRCSPRSGDLSVYWYQQSLDQGLQFLIQYYNGEERAKGNILERFSAQQFPDLHSELNLSSLELGDSALYFCASSLSGTSSYEQYFGPGTRLTVT.

In this sample, this clone turned up a few times. This chain links TRBV5-1 with TRBJ1-1; D is possibly TRBD1 (6 bases). This CDR3 comprises 15 residues. Trimming stripped 3 bases from V and 1 base from J, with 13 bases between. The germline CDR1 and CDR2 sequences are SGHRS and YFSETQ. As DNA, the CDR3 is TGCGCCAGCAGCTCGACAGGAACTACGAACACTGAAGCTTTCTTT. It is translated as CASSSTGTTNTEAFF. Looking up the rest from reference TRBV5-1 and TRBJ1-1 gives the full variable domain: KAGVTQTPRYLIKTRGQQVTLSCSPISGHRSVSWYQQTPGQGLQFLFEYFSETQRNKGNFPGRFSGRQFSNSRSEMNVSTLELGDSALYLCASSSTGTTNTEAFFGQGTRLTVV.

This clone has a count of ten or more. The V gene is TRBV2, the J gene TRBJ2-7; 12 positions match TRBD2. From germline, CDR1 is SNHLY and CDR2 FYNNEI. CDR3 size: 13 residues. With 11 bases clipped from V and 3 bases from J, the junction kept 5 bases outside the gene matches. CDR3 in DNA: TGTGCCGGCTCGACTAGCGGGAGCTACGAGCAGTACTTC. Translated, it gives CAGSTSGSYEQYF.

This chain joins TRBV5-1 and TRBJ2-7; D perhaps matches TRBD2 (5 bases). V lost 0 bases, J lost 2 bases, and 9 bases lay in between. The CDR3 totals 14 residues. Germline assignment: CDR1 SGHRS and CDR2 YFSETQ. Here the CDR3 DNA reads TGCGCCAGCAGCTTGGTGACGGGAACCTACGAGCAGTACTTC. This sequence encodes CASSLVTGTYEQYF.

V gene TRBV6-5 combines with J gene TRBJ1-1; D may be TRBD1 (6 bases). The germline V gene has CDR1 MNHEY and CDR2 SVGAGI. Trimming took 6 bases from V and 1 from J, leaving 15 bases between them. The CDR3 has 15 residues. The CDR3 DNA reads as TGTGCCAGCAGACCACCTGGGGGACAGAACACTGAAGCTTTCTTT. Its protein product is CASRPPGGQNTEAFF.

The chain joins TRBV6-5 to TRBJ2-7; a possible D gene is TRBD2 (5 bases). Germline CDR1 reads MNHEY; CDR2 reads SVGAGI. Trimming removed 11 bases from V and 6 bases from J, with 14 bases in between. CDR3 length: 11 amino acids. The CDR3 sequence is CAGRGGREQYF. The CDR3 DNA follows: TGTGCCGGAAGAGGAGGTCGCGAGCAGTACTTC.

The V call is TRBV30, the J call TRBJ2-3, with TRBD2 identical over 9 bases. J lost 3 bases, V lost 7 bases, and 8 bases had no gene match. Germline-derived CDR1 and CDR2 are GTSNPN and SVGIG (reference sequence). This CDR3 spans 14 amino acids. The CDR3 spells CASRVGLATDTQYF. The DNA of the CDR3 is TGTGCCTCCCGCGTGGGACTAGCAACAGATACGCAGTATTTT. Looking up the rest from reference TRBV30 and TRBJ2-3 gives the full variable domain: SQTIHQWPATLVQPVGSPLSLECTVEGTSNPNLYWYRQAAGRGLQLLFYSVGIGQISSEVPQNLSASRPQDRQFILSSKKLLLSDSGFYLCASRVGLATDTQYFGPGTRLTVL.

The DNA for the CDR3 is TGTGCCAGCAGCCAAGGACTAGTCCGCTCCCCACCTTCCTACGAGCAGTACTTC. Its protein is CASSQGLVRSPPSYEQYF. The V and J genes are TRBV3-1 (or the pseudogene TRBV3-2) and TRBJ2-7, with D possibly matching TRBD2 (6 bases). There are 18 residues in the CDR3. The V end was cut by 1 base, the J end by 1 base, with 20 bases between. Germline assignment: CDR1 LGHDT and CDR2 YNNKEL (reference sequence).

The rearrangement uses TRBV3-1 (or the pseudogene TRBV3-2) and TRBJ1-2; D might be TRBD1 (5 bases). Trimming shortened V by 1 base and J by 8 bases, and 8 bases separated the two germline ends. Germline CDR1 and CDR2: LGHDT and YNNKEL (reference sequence). The CDR3 spans 12 residues. The CDR3 nucleotides read TGTGCCAGCAGCCAAGGACAGAAGGGCTACACCTTC. Protein product: CASSQGQKGYTF.

V gene TRBV27 combines with J gene TRBJ1-1; 7 bases fit TRBD1. The trim removed 6 bases at V and 2 bases at J, leaving 3 bases unmatched. This CDR3 spans 13 amino acids. Germline lookup yields CDR1 MNHEY and CDR2 SMNVEV (reference sequence). The CDR3 DNA sequence: TGTGCCAGCAGGGACAGGACAAACACTGAAGCTTTCTTT. Its translation is CASRDRTNTEAFF.

The chain joins TRBV27 to TRBJ2-7; TRBD1 matches 9 bases. CDR3 size: 15 residues. Unmatched junction bases numbered 8, after V lost 6 bases and J lost 2 bases. In germline, CDR1 is MNHEY, CDR2 SMNVEV (reference sequence). CDR3 in DNA: TGTGCCAGCAGCCTCAGGGACAGGGCCACCTACGAGCAGTACTTC. Encoded protein: CASSLRDRATYEQYF.

With regard to this clone: This sample also contains other DNA sequences that code for the same CDR3. The rearrangement uses TRBV24-1 and TRBJ1-1; D is perhaps TRBD1 (6 bases). Germline V lookup: CDR1 KGHDR, CDR2 SFDVKD. The CDR3 contains 13 residues. V was clipped by 6 bases and J by 1 base, with 8 bases between them. CDR3 in DNA: TGTGCCACCAGTCAGGGGCCGAACACTGAAGCTTTCTTT. Encoded protein: CATSQGPNTEAFF.